This T cell receptor (beta chain) is drawn from a study of shared clonotypes between healthy human individuals. Study overall: Contributing individuals were a couple of females and a few males aged 18 to 49.

The V end lost 3 bases, the J end lost 0 bases, and 7 bases lay between the germline ends. This CDR3 is 15 amino acids long. Germline V CDR1 and CDR2: SGDLS, YYNGEE. Several immunoSEQ 96-well plates shared each subset's DNA, each plate a replicate. Replicate PCRs were loaded with roughly 0.3 ug DNA from unsorted PBMC, 30,000 or so T cell genomes. The data were produced by immunoSEQ multiplex PCR, yet TCRdb's version contains in-frame clones alone and is incomplete. The sample shows hundreds of thousands of clones, roughly three quarters of them seen only once. Sequencing was done on a sample of PBMCs. The V gene is TRBV9, the J gene TRBJ2-6; D unresolved. This receptor was identified in a woman aged 40-49 years in good health. Some clones in this sample may be carry-over from other donors' samples. The CDR3 sequence: CASSGRFSGANVLTF. The CDR3 nucleotides read TGTGCCAGCAGCGGCCGGTTCTCTGGGGCCAACGTCCTGACTTTC.